These 17 T cell receptor beta chains were all obtained from the same sample, sequenced in a study of blood T cell repertoires in COVID-19. Measured with immunoSEQ multiplex PCR; TCRdb has only the in-frame clones, and not every one. The sample yields 110,000 to 150,000 clones, roughly 83% seen once. The specimen was peripheral blood. The receptors come from a woman aged 65 to 85 with COVID-19, enrolled during active disease.

This clone came up once. The J gene is TRBJ2-3, the V gene TRBV2, with TRBD1 matching 7 bases. The CDR3 sequence is 12 residues long. Germline V CDR1 and CDR2: SNHLY, FYNNEI. Unmatched junction bases numbered 1, after V lost 6 bases and J lost 4 bases. The CDR3 bases are TGTGCCAGCAGGACAGGGCCAGATACGCAGTATTTT. This codes for CASRTGPDTQYF.

J is TRBJ1-5 and V is TRBV2; TRBD1 matches at 7 bases. With V trimmed by 5 bases and J by 2 bases, 6 bases remained unmatched. The CDR3 runs to 15 residues. In germline, CDR1 is SNHLY, CDR2 FYNNEI. CDR3 sequence reads: CASSSDRERNQPQHF. The CDR3 DNA follows: TGTGCCAGCAGTTCTGACAGGGAGCGCAATCAGCCCCAGCATTTT.

The chain combines TRBV9 with TRBJ1-3; 8 bases align to TRBD1. V dropped 4 bases and J dropped 0; count of bases not matched to a gene: 3. The CDR3 has 15 amino acids. Germline V lookup: CDR1 SGDLS, CDR2 YYNGEE. The CDR3 bases are TGTGCCAGCAGCCCCGGACAGGGCTCTGGAAACACCATATATTTT. It is translated as CASSPGQGSGNTIYF. Supplemented by reference TRBV9 and TRBJ1-3, the full variable domain reads DSGVTQTPKHLITATGQRVTLRCSPRSGDLSVYWYQQSLDQGLQFLIQYYNGEERAKGNILERFSAQQFPDLHSELNLSSLELGDSALYFCASSPGQGSGNTIYFGEGSWLTVV.

The V and J genes are TRBV7-2 and TRBJ1-2; D uncertain. V lost 2 bases and J lost 8, with 9 bases in between. The CDR3 is made up of 12 amino acids. Looked up from germline, CDR1 is SGHTA and CDR2 is FQGNSA. The CDR3, as DNA: TGTGCCAGCAGCTTAAACAGTAACGGCTACACCTTC. Translated, it gives CASSLNSNGYTF.

The table lists this clone with a few counts. V usage is TRBV7-9 and J usage is TRBJ2-3; 7 bases are a match to TRBD2. Per germline, CDR1 SEHNR and CDR2 FQNEAQ (reference sequence). The CDR3 totals 15 residues. The ends lost 1 base at V and 2 bases at J; junction bases unmatched: 3. The CDR3 is CASSLEGLPTDTQYF. The CDR3 DNA reads TGTGCCAGCAGCTTAGAGGGACTACCCACAGATACGCAGTATTTT.

The chain carries TRBV12-3 or TRBV12-4 and TRBJ2-5, with D tentatively TRBD1 (6 bases). V lost 6 bases and J 2 bases, leaving 10 bases between the germline ends. CDR3 size: 13 residues. CDR3 amino acids: CASSPGDQETQYF. The CDR3 DNA sequence: TGTGCCAGCAGCCCAGGGGATCAAGAGACCCAGTACTTC.

The V and J genes are TRBV27 and TRBJ2-7; possibly TRBD1 for D (7 bases). The CDR3 is made up of 12 amino acids. The ends were cut back, 7 bases at V and 4 bases at J, with 11 bases in the middle. From germline, CDR1 is MNHEY and CDR2 SMNVEV (reference sequence). The CDR3 protein is CASNPGGYEQYF. The CDR3, as DNA: TGTGCCAGCAACCCAGGGGGGTACGAGCAGTACTTC.

This chain connects TRBV30 to TRBJ2-7; D perhaps matches TRBD1 (6 bases). V lost 1 base to trimming and J lost 2 bases, with 9 bases between them. This CDR3 is built from 13 residues. Germline loops: CDR1 GTSNPN, CDR2 SVGIG (reference sequence). The CDR3 loop is CAWSDRDPYEQYF. CDR3 nucleotides: TGTGCCTGGAGTGACAGGGACCCCTACGAGCAGTACTTC.

The genes are TRBV5-1 and TRBJ2-1; 8 nucleotides align to TRBD2. In germline, CDR1 is SGHRS, CDR2 YFSETQ. The CDR3 covers 15 residues. Unmatched junction bases numbered 11, after V lost 4 bases and J lost 8 bases. CDR3: CASSPRGGDTDEQFF. In nucleotides, the CDR3 is TGCGCCAGCAGCCCCCGGGGGGGCGATACCGATGAGCAGTTCTTC.

This clone was seen just once. The chain uses TRBV19 and TRBJ1-2; 9 bases line up with TRBD1. The V segment lost 3 bases and the J segment 1 base; nucleotides outside the gene matches: 6. Germline CDR1 LNHDA, CDR2 SQIVND (reference sequence). CDR3 length: 16 amino acids. The CDR3 DNA follows: TGTGCCAGTAGTATGGACAGGGGATATCTTAACTATGGCTACACCTTC. Amino acid sequence: CASSMDRGYLNYGYTF.

The chain links TRBV7-9 to TRBJ1-6, with TRBD1 matching 8 bases. Germline CDR1 SEHNR, CDR2 FQNEAQ (reference sequence). This CDR3 comprises 15 residues. The V segment lost 5 bases and the J segment 5 bases; nucleotides outside the gene matches: 5. This chain's CDR3 is CASSTGGQDNSPLHF. The CDR3, as DNA: TGTGCCAGCAGCACTGGGGGACAGGATAATTCACCCCTCCACTTT. Drawing the rest from reference TRBV7-9 and TRBJ1-6, the complete variable domain is DTGVSQNPRHKITKRGQNVTFRCDPISEHNRLYWYRQTLGQGPEFLTYFQNEAQLEKSRLLSDRFSAERPKGSFSTLEIQRTEQGDSAMYLCASSTGGQDNSPLHFGNGTRLTVT.

This rearrangement joins TRBV2 to TRBJ2-4, with D possibly being TRBD2 (7 bases). In germline, CDR1 is SNHLY, CDR2 FYNNEI. This CDR3 is built from 11 residues. V dropped 11 bases and J dropped 8 bases, with 13 bases sitting between them. This CDR3 is CAGRAGDIQYF. CDR3 nucleotides: TGTGCCGGGAGGGCAGGGGACATTCAGTACTTC.

The chain couples TRBV6-6 to TRBJ1-2, with 10 bases fitting TRBD1. Unmatched junction bases numbered 7, after V lost 5 bases and J lost 1 base. Germline V CDR1 and CDR2: MNHNY, SVGAGI (reference sequence). The CDR3 consists of 16 residues. CDR3 sequence reads: CASSNQDRGDNYGYTF. The DNA of the CDR3 is TGTGCCAGCAGTAACCAGGACAGGGGGGATAACTATGGCTACACCTTC.

This chain uses TRBV28 with TRBJ1-2; D unresolved. The V gene's germline CDR1 is MDHEN and CDR2 SYDVKM. This CDR3 comprises 13 residues. Between the trimmed V and J ends, which lost 5 bases and 4 bases, there was a span of 11 bases. CDR3 in DNA: TGTGCCAGCAGTCCGACGGGGTTCTATGGCTACACCTTC. It is translated as CASSPTGFYGYTF.

This clone was seen once. Other DNA sequences within the sample encode an identical CDR3. The chain combines TRBV15 with TRBJ1-2; D perhaps matches TRBD1 (5 bases). Germline assignment: CDR1 LNHNV and CDR2 YYDKDF (reference sequence). The CDR3 has 14 amino acids. V lost 0 bases to trimming and J lost 5 bases, with 10 bases between them. CDR3 bases: TGTGCCACCAGCAGAGATCGGGGGGTATATGGCTACACCTTC. This gives the protein CATSRDRGVYGYTF. Drawing the rest from reference TRBV15 and TRBJ1-2, the complete variable domain is DAMVIQNPRYQVTQFGKPVTLSCSQTLNHNVMYWYQQKSSQAPKLLFHYYDKDFNNEADTPDNFQSRRPNTSFCFLDIRSPGLGDTAMYLCATSRDRGVYGYTFGSGTRLTVV.

This sequence joins TRBV4-1 and TRBJ2-5; D gene ambiguous. The germline CDR1 and CDR2 sequences are MGHRA and YSYEKL. The CDR3 sequence is 14 residues long. Between the trimmed V and J ends, which lost 0 bases and 11 bases, there was a span of 16 bases. The CDR3 loop is CASSQEGFGPAQYF. DNA for the CDR3: TGCGCCAGCAGCCAAGAAGGATTTGGGCCCGCTCAGTACTTC.

J is TRBJ1-1 and V is TRBV25-1, with TRBD1 matching over 10 bases. This CDR3 spans 14 amino acids. The junction had 5 bases not matched to a gene; V was cut back by 6 bases and J by 4 bases. Per the germline V gene, CDR1 is MGHDK and CDR2 is SYGVNS. For the CDR3, the DNA is TGTGCCAGCAGCTTAGGACAGGGGGTCACTGAAGCTTTCTTT. As protein: CASSLGQGVTEAFF. The full variable domain, rest sourced from reference TRBV25-1 and TRBJ1-1, is EADIYQTPRYLVIGTGKKITLECSQTMGHDKMYWYQQDPGMELHLIHYSYGVNSTEKGDLSSESTVSRIRTEHFPLTLESARPSHTSQYLCASSLGQGVTEAFFGQGTRLTVV.